This T cell receptor beta chain was identified during a study of radiotherapy plus CTLA-4 blockade in lung cancer. Comment on this clone: Mismatch with germline at one junction end may stem from a read error.

Generated by immunoSEQ multiplex PCR, the TCRdb table keeps only in-frame clones and is missing some. The sample carries 84,000 or so clones, over 80% recorded once. The CDR3 is made up of 12 amino acids. Germline loops: CDR1 SEHNR, CDR2 FQNEAQ (reference sequence). This TCR was recovered from a human donor with non-small cell lung cancer that progressed on radiotherapy plus ipilimumab. The sequenced sample was peripheral blood, obtained from a patient treated with radiotherapy plus ipilimumab. The chain uses TRBV7-9 and TRBJ2-7; D is undetermined. The CDR3 coding sequence is TGTGCCAGCAGCCCAAGGGCCTACGTGCAGTACTTC. It is translated as CASSPRAYVQYF.